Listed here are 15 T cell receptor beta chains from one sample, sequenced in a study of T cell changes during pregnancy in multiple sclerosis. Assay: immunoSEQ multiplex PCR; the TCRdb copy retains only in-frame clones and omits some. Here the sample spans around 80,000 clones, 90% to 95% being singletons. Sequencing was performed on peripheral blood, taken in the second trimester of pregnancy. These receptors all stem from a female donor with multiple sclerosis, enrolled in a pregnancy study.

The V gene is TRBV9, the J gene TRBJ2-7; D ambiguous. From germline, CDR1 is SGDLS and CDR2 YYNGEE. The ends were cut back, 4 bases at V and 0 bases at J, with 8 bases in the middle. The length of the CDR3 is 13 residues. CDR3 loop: CASSSQYSYEQYF. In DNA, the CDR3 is TGTGCCAGCAGCTCACAGTACTCCTACGAGCAGTACTTC.

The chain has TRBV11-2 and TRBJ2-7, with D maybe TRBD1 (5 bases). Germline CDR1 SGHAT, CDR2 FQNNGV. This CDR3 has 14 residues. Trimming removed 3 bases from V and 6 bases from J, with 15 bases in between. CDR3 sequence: CASSLGGRRGEQYF. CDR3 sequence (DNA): TGTGCCAGCAGCTTGGGCGGACGTAGGGGCGAGCAGTACTTC.

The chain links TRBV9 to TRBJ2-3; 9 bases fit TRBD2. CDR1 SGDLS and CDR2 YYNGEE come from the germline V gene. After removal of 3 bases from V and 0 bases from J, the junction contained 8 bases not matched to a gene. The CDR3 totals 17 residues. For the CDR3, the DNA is TGTGCCAGCAGCGGACTAGCGGATGAACCTAGCACAGATACGCAGTATTTT. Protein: CASSGLADEPSTDTQYF.

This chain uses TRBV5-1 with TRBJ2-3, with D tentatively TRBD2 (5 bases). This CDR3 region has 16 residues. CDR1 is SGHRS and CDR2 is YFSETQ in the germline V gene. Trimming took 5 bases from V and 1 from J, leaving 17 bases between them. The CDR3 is CASRGRVGAGTDTQYF. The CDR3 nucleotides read TGCGCCAGCAGGGGAAGAGTAGGAGCGGGCACAGATACGCAGTATTTT.

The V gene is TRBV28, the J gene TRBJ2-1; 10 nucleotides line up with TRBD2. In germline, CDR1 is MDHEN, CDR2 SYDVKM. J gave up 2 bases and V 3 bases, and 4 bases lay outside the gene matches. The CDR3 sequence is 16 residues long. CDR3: CASSLSGLAAYNEQFF. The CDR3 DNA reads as TGTGCCAGCAGTTTGTCTGGACTAGCGGCCTACAATGAGCAGTTCTTC.

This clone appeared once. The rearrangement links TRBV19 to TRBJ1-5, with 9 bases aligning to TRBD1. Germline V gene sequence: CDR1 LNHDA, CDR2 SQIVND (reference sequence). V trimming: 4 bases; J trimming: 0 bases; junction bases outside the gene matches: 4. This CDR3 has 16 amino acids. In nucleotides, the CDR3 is TGTGCCAGTAGTAAGGGACAGGGTAATAGCAATCAGCCCCAGCATTTT. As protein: CASSKGQGNSNQPQHF.

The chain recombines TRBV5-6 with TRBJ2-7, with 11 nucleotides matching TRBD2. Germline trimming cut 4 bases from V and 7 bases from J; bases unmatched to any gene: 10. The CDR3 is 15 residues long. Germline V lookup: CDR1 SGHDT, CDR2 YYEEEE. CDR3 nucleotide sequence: TGTGCCAGCAGCACGACTAGCGGGGTCCATCTGGAGCAGTACTTC. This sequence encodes CASSTTSGVHLEQYF.

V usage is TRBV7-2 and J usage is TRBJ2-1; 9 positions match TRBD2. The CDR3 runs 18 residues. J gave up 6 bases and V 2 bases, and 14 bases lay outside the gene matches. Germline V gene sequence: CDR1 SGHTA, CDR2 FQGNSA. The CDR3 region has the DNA TGTGCCAGCAGCTTAAGGCTAGCGGGGCACATCTCCGGCAATGAGCAGTTCTTC. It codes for CASSLRLAGHISGNEQFF.

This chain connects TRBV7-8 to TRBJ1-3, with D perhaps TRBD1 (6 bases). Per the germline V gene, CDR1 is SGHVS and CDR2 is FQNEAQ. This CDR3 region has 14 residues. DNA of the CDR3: TGTGCTACGGGGCAGGGGACCTCTGGAAACACCATATATTTT. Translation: CATGQGTSGNTIYF.

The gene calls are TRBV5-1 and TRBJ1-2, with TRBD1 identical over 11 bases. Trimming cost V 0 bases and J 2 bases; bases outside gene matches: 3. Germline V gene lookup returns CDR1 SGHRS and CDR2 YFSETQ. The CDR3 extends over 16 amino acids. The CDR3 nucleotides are TGCGCCAGCAGCTTGGAGGGACAGGGGGTAAACTATGGCTACACCTTC. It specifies CASSLEGQGVNYGYTF.

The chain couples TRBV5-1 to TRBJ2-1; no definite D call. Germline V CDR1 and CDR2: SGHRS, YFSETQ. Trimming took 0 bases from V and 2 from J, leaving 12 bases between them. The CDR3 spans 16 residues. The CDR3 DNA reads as TGCGCCAGCAGCTTGGTTGTTAGCCCTGCCTACAATGAGCAGTTCTTC. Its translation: CASSLVVSPAYNEQFF.

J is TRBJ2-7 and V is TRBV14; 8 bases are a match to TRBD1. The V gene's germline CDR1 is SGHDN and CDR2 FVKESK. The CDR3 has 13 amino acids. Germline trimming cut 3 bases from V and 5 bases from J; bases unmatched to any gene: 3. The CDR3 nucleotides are TGTGCCAGCAGCCAGACAGGGGCCGACGAGCAGTACTTC. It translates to CASSQTGADEQYF.

The DNA of the CDR3 is TGTGCCAGCAGCTTAAAGGGACAGGGAGGCTATGGCTACACCTTC. This codes for CASSLKGQGGYGYTF. The chain uses TRBV7-2 and TRBJ1-2; 9 bases align to TRBD1. V lost 2 bases and J lost 4; bases outside the gene matches: 5. The CDR3 sequence is 15 residues long. Germline V gene lookup returns CDR1 SGHTA and CDR2 FQGNSA.

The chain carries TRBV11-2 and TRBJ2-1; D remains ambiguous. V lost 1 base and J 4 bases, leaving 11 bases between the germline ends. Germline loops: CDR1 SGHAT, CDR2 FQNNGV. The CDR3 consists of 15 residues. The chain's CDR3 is CASSLGSFTYNEQFF. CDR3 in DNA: TGTGCCAGCAGCTTAGGTAGTTTCACTTACAATGAGCAGTTCTTC.

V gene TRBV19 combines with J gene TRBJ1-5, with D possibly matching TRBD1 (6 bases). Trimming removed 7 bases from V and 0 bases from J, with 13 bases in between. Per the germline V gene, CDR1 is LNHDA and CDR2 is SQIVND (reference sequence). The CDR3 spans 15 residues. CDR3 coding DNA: TGTGCCAGTAACCGAGGGACATATAGCAATCAGCCCCAGCATTTT. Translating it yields CASNRGTYSNQPQHF.